A selection of T cell receptor beta chains follows, all from one sample in a study of cytomegalovirus exposure and HLA in healthy donors. Measured with immunoSEQ multiplex PCR; TCRdb has only the in-frame clones, and not every one. This repertoire shows 150,000 to 200,000 clones, about 90% found once; its top ten account for about 0.24%. Sample: PBMCs. Receptor source: a girl under two years old in good health and CMV-seronegative. The CDR3 runs from the conserved cysteine through the conserved F or W. The order of the fields is V gene, J gene, D gene, clone size, CDR3 protein, CDR3 DNA. The D gene is left open where the match is weak. Size values are once, few and many counts, or a class for expanded clones, and some rows have none.

V gene: TRBV12-5; J gene: TRBJ1-4; D gene: -; clone size: -; CDR3 protein: CASGLVVQKGVAEKLFF; CDR3 DNA: TGTGCTAGTGGTTTGGTAGTCCAGAAAGGGGTGGCTGAAAAACTGTTTTTT
V gene: TRBV6-4; J gene: TRBJ2-7; D gene: -; clone size: -; CDR3 protein: CASRRTEVSYEQYF; CDR3 DNA: TGTGCCAGCAGGCGGACAGAGGTTTCCTACGAGCAGTACTTC
V gene: TRBV5-1; J gene: TRBJ1-4; D gene: TRBD1; clone size: -; CDR3 protein: CASRQRTGLNEKLFF; CDR3 DNA: TGCGCCAGCAGACAGAGGACAGGGCTGAATGAAAAACTGTTTTTT
V gene: TRBV5-1; J gene: TRBJ1-1; D gene: TRBD1; clone size: -; CDR3 protein: CASRDAGTGNTEAFF; CDR3 DNA: TGCGCCAGCAGGGACGCCGGGACAGGTAACACTGAAGCTTTCTTT
V gene: TRBV27; J gene: TRBJ2-1; D gene: TRBD2; clone size: -; CDR3 protein: CASTLPSGSSYNEQFF; CDR3 DNA: TGTGCCAGCACTCTTCCTAGCGGGAGCTCCTACAATGAGCAGTTCTTC
V gene: TRBV5-4; J gene: TRBJ2-1; D gene: -; clone size: -; CDR3 protein: CASSLGQILNEQFF; CDR3 DNA: TGTGCCAGCAGCTTGGGACAGATTTTGAATGAGCAGTTCTTC
V gene: TRBV7-2; J gene: TRBJ2-5; D gene: TRBD2; clone size: once; CDR3 protein: CASSLTFHLAGGRETQYF; CDR3 DNA: TGTGCCAGCAGCTTAACATTTCATCTAGCGGGGGGGCGGGAGACCCAGTACTTC
V gene: TRBV9; J gene: TRBJ2-1; D gene: -; clone size: -; CDR3 protein: CASSVGAVNEQFF; CDR3 DNA: TGTGCCAGCAGCGTGGGGGCAGTAAATGAGCAGTTCTTC
V gene: TRBV4-1; J gene: TRBJ2-1; D gene: -; clone size: -; CDR3 protein: CASSQVRGSNEQFF; CDR3 DNA: TGCGCCAGCAGCCAAGTGAGGGGGTCCAATGAGCAGTTCTTC
V gene: TRBV4-1; J gene: TRBJ1-2; D gene: -; clone size: -; CDR3 protein: CASSSRPGAGHGYTF; CDR3 DNA: TGCGCCAGCAGCTCACGACCTGGGGCAGGGCATGGCTACACCTTC
V gene: TRBV30; J gene: TRBJ2-3; D gene: -; clone size: -; CDR3 protein: CAWSAGADTQYF; CDR3 DNA: TGTGCCTGGAGTGCGGGGGCAGATACGCAGTATTTT